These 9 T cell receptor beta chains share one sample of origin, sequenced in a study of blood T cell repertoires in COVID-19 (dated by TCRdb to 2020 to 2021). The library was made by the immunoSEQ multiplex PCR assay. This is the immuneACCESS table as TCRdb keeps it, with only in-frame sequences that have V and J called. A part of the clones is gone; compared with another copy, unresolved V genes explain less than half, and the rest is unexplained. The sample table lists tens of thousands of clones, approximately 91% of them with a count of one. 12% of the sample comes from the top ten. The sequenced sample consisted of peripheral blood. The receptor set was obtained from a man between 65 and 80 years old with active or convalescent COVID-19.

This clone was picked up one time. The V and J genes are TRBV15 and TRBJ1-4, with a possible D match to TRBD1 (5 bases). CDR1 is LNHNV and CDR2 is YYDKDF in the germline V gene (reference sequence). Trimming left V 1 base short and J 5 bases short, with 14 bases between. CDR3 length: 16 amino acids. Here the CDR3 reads CATSRVLGGGNEKLFF. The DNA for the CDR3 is TGTGCCACCAGCAGAGTCCTGGGGGGAGGGAATGAAAAACTGTTTTTT. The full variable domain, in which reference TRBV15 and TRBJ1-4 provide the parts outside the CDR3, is DAMVIQNPRYQVTQFGKPVTLSCSQTLNHNVMYWYQQKSSQAPKLLFHYYDKDFNNEADTPDNFQSRRPNTSFCFLDIRSPGLGDTAMYLCATSRVLGGGNEKLFFGSGTQLSVL.

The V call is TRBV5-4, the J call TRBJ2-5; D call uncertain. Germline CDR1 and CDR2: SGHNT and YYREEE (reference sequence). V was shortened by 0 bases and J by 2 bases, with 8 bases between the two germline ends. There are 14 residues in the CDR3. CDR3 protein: CASSLASLQETQYF. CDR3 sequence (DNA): TGTGCCAGCAGCTTGGCCTCACTACAAGAGACCCAGTACTTC.

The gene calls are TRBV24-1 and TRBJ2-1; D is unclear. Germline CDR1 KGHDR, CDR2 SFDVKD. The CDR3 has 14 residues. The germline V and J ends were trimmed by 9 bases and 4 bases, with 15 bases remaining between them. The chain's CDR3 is CATGVLGSYNEQFF. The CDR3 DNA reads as TGTGCCACCGGTGTTCTTGGTAGTTACAATGAGCAGTTCTTC.

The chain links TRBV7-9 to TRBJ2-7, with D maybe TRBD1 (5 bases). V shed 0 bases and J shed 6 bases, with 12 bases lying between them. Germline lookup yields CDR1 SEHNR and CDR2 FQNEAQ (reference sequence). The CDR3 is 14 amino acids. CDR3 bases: TGTGCCAGCAGCTTAGCGGTAAAAGGGGCCGAGCAGTACTTC. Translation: CASSLAVKGAEQYF.

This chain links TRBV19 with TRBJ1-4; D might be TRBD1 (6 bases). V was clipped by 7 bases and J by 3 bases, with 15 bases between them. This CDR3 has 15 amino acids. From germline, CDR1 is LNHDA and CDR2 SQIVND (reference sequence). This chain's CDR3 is CASKWCRGPNEKLFF. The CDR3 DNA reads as TGTGCCAGTAAGTGGTGCAGGGGACCTAATGAAAAACTGTTTTTT.

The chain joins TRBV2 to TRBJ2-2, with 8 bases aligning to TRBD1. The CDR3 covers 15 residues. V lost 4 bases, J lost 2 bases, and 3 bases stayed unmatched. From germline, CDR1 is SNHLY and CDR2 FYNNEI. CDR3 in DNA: TGTGCCAGCAGTGGACAGGGGCGAAACACCGGGGAGCTGTTTTTT. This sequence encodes CASSGQGRNTGELFF.

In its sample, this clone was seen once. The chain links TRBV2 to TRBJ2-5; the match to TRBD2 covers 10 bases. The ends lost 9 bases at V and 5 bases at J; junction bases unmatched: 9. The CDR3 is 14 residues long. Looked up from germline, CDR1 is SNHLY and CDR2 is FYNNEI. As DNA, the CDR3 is TGTGCCAGACTAGCGGGACAAGCGGGGGAGACCCAGTACTTC. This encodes CARLAGQAGETQYF.

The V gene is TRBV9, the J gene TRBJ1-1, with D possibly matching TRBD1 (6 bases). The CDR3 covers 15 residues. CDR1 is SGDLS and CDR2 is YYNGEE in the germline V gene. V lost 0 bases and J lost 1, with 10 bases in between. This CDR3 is CASSVGGHSNTEAFF. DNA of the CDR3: TGTGCCAGCAGCGTAGGGGGACACTCGAACACTGAAGCTTTCTTT.

This CDR3 is CASRTLGSSGANVLTF. The CDR3 DNA is TGTGCCAGTAGGACCCTCGGGAGCTCTGGGGCCAACGTCCTGACTTTC. This chain uses TRBV19 with TRBJ2-6, with a possible D match to TRBD2 (6 bases). The V end was cut by 6 bases, the J end by 0 bases, with 12 bases between. CDR1 is LNHDA, CDR2 SQIVND, per germline (reference sequence). The CDR3 covers 16 residues.